Below, 10 T cell receptor beta chains from the same sample are listed, as sequenced in a study of beta chain features in type 1 diabetes. The study reverse transcribed the entire isolated RNA, so it sequenced expressed TCRB transcripts. Sequencing used immunoSEQ multiplex PCR; TCRdb keeps in-frame clones, though not all of them. The sample yields 300,000 to 350,000 clones, roughly 8% seen once. The specimen was central memory CD4+ T cells from blood. The receptors originated from a woman aged 18 to 35 in good health.

J is TRBJ2-1 and V is TRBV6-5; no reliable D call. The V end was cut by 6 bases, the J end by 3 bases, with 15 bases between. The CDR3 has 15 amino acids. The germline gives CDR1 MNHEY, CDR2 SVGAGI. CDR3 nucleotide sequence: TGTGCCAGCAGCTACGGACCGGCGATCTACAATGAGCAGTTCTTC. Protein sequence: CASSYGPAIYNEQFF.

In regard to this clone: Other DNA sequences in the same sample also yield this CDR3. The gene calls are TRBV4-3 and TRBJ1-5; D call uncertain. CDR1 is LGHNA and CDR2 is YSLEER in the germline V gene. V was clipped by 0 bases and J by 0 bases, with 6 bases between them. This CDR3 comprises 15 residues. The CDR3 DNA is TGCGCCAGCAGCCAAGATATCTCTAGCAATCAGCCCCAGCATTTT. Its translation is CASSQDISSNQPQHF.

V gene TRBV7-2 combines with J gene TRBJ2-7; D uncertain. Deletions cut 1 base from V and 2 bases from J, with 9 bases between. Germline V gene sequence: CDR1 SGHTA, CDR2 FQGNSA. The CDR3 extends over 14 amino acids. CDR3 amino acids: CASSLGPPTYEQYF. In DNA form, the CDR3 reads TGTGCCAGCAGCTTAGGGCCACCCACCTACGAGCAGTACTTC. Using reference TRBV7-2 and TRBJ2-7 for the parts outside the CDR3, the full variable domain is GAGVSQSPSNKVTEKGKDVELRCDPISGHTALYWYRQSLGQGLEFLIYFQGNSAPDKSGLPSDRFSAERTGGSVSTLTIQRTQQEDSAVYLCASSLGPPTYEQYFGPGTRLTVT.

The chain joins TRBV7-2 to TRBJ1-2; D might be TRBD1 (5 bases). Germline assignment: CDR1 SGHTA and CDR2 FQGNSA. Between the trimmed V and J ends, which lost 1 base and 8 bases, there was a span of 11 bases. This CDR3 region has 13 residues. The CDR3 spells CASSLGRGWGYTF. The DNA for the CDR3 is TGTGCCAGCAGCTTAGGAAGGGGCTGGGGCTACACCTTC.

The J gene is TRBJ2-2, the V gene TRBV7-9; perhaps TRBD1 as D (5 bases). The CDR3 runs 16 residues. The V gene's germline CDR1 is SEHNR and CDR2 FQNEAQ (reference sequence). V was pared by 4 bases and J by 7 bases, with 19 bases between. The CDR3 loop is CASSSPEQGLIGELFF. The CDR3 region has the DNA TGTGCCAGCAGCTCCCCTGAGCAGGGCCTCATCGGGGAGCTGTTTTTT.

This clone was detected ten times or more. The J gene is TRBJ2-5, the V gene TRBV6-6; D ambiguous. CDR3 length: 12 residues. Germline lookup yields CDR1 MNHNY and CDR2 SVGAGI (reference sequence). V lost 10 bases to trimming and J lost 5 bases, with 14 bases between them. CDR3 nucleotides: TGTGCCACCAAGGCGTTGGGGGAGACCCAGTACTTC. Amino acids: CATKALGETQYF.

Many counts were recorded for this clone. This chain joins TRBV14 and TRBJ1-1; no definite D call. This CDR3 has 13 residues. Germline CDR1 reads SGHDN; CDR2 reads FVKESK. V shed 8 bases and J shed 2 bases, with 12 bases lying between them. CDR3 region: CASSPDLNTEAFF. The CDR3 DNA follows: TGTGCCAGCTCCCCGGATCTAAACACTGAAGCTTTCTTT.

The V call is TRBV2, the J call TRBJ2-1; 8 bases match TRBD1. Trimming took 6 bases from V and 5 from J; bases not matched to a gene: 6. CDR1 and CDR2 from the germline V gene are SNHLY and FYNNEI. The CDR3 is made up of 14 amino acids. Here the CDR3 reads CASRYRGIDNEQFF. CDR3 sequence (DNA): TGTGCCAGCAGATACAGGGGGATAGACAATGAGCAGTTCTTC. Full variable domain (missing parts from reference TRBV2 and TRBJ2-1): EPEVTQTPSHQVTQMGQEVILRCVPISNHLYFYWYRQILGQKVEFLVSFYNNEISEKSEIFDDQFSVERPDGSNFTLKIRSTKLEDSAMYFCASRYRGIDNEQFFGPGTRLTVL.

This clone appeared a few times. The chain has TRBV6-5 and TRBJ2-1, with D maybe TRBD2 (6 bases). Trimming pared 4 bases from V and 4 bases from J, leaving 17 bases between. The CDR3 has 16 amino acids. Germline CDR1 is MNHEY and CDR2 is SVGAGI. CDR3 in DNA: TGTGCCAGCAGTTTGACGGGGGACTTGTCGTACAATGAGCAGTTCTTC. Translating it yields CASSLTGDLSYNEQFF.

The chain couples TRBV27 to TRBJ1-2, with a weak D call TRBD1 (5 bases). The CDR3 consists of 13 residues. CDR1 and CDR2 from the germline V gene are MNHEY and SMNVEV (reference sequence). Trimming took 5 bases from V and 1 from J, leaving 8 bases between them. CDR3 bases: TGTGCCAGCAGTCCACAGGATAACTATGGCTACACCTTC. It translates to CASSPQDNYGYTF.